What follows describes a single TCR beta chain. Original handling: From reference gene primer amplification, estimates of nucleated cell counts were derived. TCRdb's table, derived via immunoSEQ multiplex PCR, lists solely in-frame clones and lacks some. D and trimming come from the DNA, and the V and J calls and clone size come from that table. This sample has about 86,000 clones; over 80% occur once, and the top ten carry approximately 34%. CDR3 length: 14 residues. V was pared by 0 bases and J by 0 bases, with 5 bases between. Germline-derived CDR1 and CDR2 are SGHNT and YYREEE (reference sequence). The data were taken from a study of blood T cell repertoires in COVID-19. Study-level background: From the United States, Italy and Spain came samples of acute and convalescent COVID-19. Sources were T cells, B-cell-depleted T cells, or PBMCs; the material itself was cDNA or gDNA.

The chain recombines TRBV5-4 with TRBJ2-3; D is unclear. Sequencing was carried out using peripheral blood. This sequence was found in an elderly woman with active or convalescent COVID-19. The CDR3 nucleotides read TGTGCCAGCAGCTTGGAGACTAGCACAGATACGCAGTATTTT. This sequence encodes CASSLETSTDTQYF.